This TCR beta chain was sequenced during a study of cytomegalovirus exposure and HLA in healthy donors. V lost 8 bases and J 0 bases, leaving 14 bases between the germline ends. Germline loops: CDR1 SNHLY, CDR2 FYNNEI. The CDR3 is made up of 15 amino acids. Use of 60 Vbeta and 13 Jbeta primers characterized the PCR. TCRdb keeps only in-frame clones here, not all; method: immunoSEQ multiplex PCR. The sample consists of roughly 140,000 clones, 70% to 75% of them appearing once. The chain has TRBV2 and TRBJ1-5; no reliable D call. Sequencing input: PBMCs. The source of this sequence is a woman in her thirties in good health and CMV-seronegative. This CDR3 reads CASRVGKFSNQPQHF. Written as DNA, the CDR3 is TGTGCCAGCCGGGTTGGAAAGTTTAGCAATCAGCCCCAGCATTTT.